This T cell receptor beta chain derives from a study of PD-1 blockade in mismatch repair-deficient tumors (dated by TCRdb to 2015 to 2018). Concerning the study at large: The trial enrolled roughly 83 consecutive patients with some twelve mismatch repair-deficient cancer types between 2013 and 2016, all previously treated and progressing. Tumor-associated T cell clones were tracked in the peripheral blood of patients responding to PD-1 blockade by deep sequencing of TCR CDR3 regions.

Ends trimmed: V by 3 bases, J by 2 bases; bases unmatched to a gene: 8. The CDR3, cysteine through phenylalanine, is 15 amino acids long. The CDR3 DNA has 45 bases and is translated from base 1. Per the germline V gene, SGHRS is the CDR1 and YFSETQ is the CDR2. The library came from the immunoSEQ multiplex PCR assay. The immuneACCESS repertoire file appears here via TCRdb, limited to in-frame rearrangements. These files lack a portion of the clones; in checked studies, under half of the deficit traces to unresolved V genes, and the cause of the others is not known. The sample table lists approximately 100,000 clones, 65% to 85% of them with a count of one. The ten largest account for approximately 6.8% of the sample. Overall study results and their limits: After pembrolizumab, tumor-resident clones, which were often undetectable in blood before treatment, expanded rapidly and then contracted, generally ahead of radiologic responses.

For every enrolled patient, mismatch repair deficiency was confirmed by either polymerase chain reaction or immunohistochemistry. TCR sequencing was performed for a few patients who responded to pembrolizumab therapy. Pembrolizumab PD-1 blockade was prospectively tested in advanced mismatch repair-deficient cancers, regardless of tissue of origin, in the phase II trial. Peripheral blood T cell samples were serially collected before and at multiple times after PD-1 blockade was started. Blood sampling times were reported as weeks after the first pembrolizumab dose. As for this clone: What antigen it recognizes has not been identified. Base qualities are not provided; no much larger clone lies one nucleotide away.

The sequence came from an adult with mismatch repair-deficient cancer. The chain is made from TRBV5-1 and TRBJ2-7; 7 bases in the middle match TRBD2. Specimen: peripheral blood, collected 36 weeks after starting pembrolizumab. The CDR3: CASSSNPGTTYEQYF. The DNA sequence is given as TGCGCCAGCAGCTCCAACCCGGGGACTACCTACGAGCAGTACTTC.